Listed below are T cell receptor beta chains from one sample, sequenced in a study of low-dose radiotherapy and immunotherapy resistance in tumors. TCRdb used MiXCR to reprocess the reads, holding one entry per CDR3 protein. Counted here are tens of thousands of distinct CDR3 sequences, roughly 30% occurring once; the ten biggest clones make up around 10%. Here the sequenced sample was PBMCs, taken before treatment. The source of these receptors is a female donor with ovarian cancer. Both conserved end residues are part of each CDR3. A D gene is named only where the DNA matches it firmly. Only part of the rows carry a size: once, few, many, or a class if the clone is expanded.

j_gene,abundance,v_gene,d_gene,CDR3nt,CDR3aa
TRBJ1-4,NA,TRBV7-9,NA,TGTGCCAGCAGGCAGGTGACTTCAACTAATGAAAAACTGTTTTTT,CASRQVTSTNEKLFF
TRBJ1-5,many,TRBV12-3/TRBV12-4,NA,TGTGCCAGCAGTTTAGCATCGGGGTATAGCAATCAGCCCCAGCATTTT,CASSLASGYSNQPQHF
TRBJ2-7,few,TRBV5-1,NA,TGCGCCAGCAGTGCTGATACAGGTGGCGAGCAGTACTTC,CASSADTGGEQYF
TRBJ1-2,many,TRBV12-3/TRBV12-4,NA,TGTGCCAGCAGTTCCCCCGGGGGGGCTGGCTACACCTTC,CASSSPGGAGYTF
TRBJ2-7,many,TRBV20-1,TRBD2,TGCAGTGCTTCCGGGACTAGCGGCACCTACGAGCAGTACTTC,CSASGTSGTYEQYF
TRBJ2-7,many,TRBV28,NA,TGTGCCAGCAGTTTCCCGGGCGGTCCTTACGAGCAGTACTTC,CASSFPGGPYEQYF
TRBJ2-1,NA,TRBV6-2/TRBV6-3,NA,TGTGCCAGCAGCCACCCGAGGCAGGGGAGGGGGCAGTTCTTC,CASSHPRQGRGQFF
TRBJ1-1,NA,TRBV5-5,TRBD1,TGTGCCAGCAGCTTACCCCGGACAGGGCCTGAAGCTTTCTTT,CASSLPRTGPEAFF
TRBJ2-6,many,TRBV7-2,TRBD1,TGTGCCAGCAGCTTAGTTGTAGGGACAGGGAGCTCTGGGGCCAACGTCCTGACTTTC,CASSLVVGTGSSGANVLTF
TRBJ2-7,NA,TRBV24-1,NA,TGTGCCACCAGTGACCGGGCTAGGGGTGAGCAGTACTTC,CATSDRARGEQYF
TRBJ2-5,many,TRBV12-3/TRBV12-4,TRBD1,TGTGCCAGCAGTCCTCGGACAGGGCGAGAGACCCAGTACTTC,CASSPRTGRETQYF
TRBJ2-1,many,TRBV4-1,NA,TGCGCCAGCAGCCAACTATGGCAGGACTATGAGCAGTTCTTC,CASSQLWQDYEQFF
TRBJ2-2,many,TRBV18,TRBD2,TGTGCCAGCTCACCGGCTAGCGGCGCCGGGGAGCTGTTTTTT,CASSPASGAGELFF
TRBJ1-6,many,TRBV3-1,NA,TGTGCCAGCAGCCAAGGGACAATGTACAATTCACCCCTCCACTTT,CASSQGTMYNSPLHF
TRBJ2-7,NA,TRBV7-2,NA,TGTGCCAGCAGCTTCCTGGACTCGGGAGAGCAGTACTTC,CASSFLDSGEQYF
TRBJ1-1,many,TRBV5-1,NA,TGCGCCAGCAGCTCCCGGGACTTGAACACTGAAGCTTTCTTT,CASSSRDLNTEAFF
TRBJ1-3,NA,TRBV20-1,NA,TGCAGTGCTAGAGGTGGAAACACCATATATTTT,CSARGGNTIYF
TRBJ2-7,many,TRBV3-1,NA,TGTGCCAGCAGCCAAGGGGGGAACGAGCAGTACTTC,CASSQGGNEQYF
TRBJ2-7,many,TRBV14,TRBD1,TGTGCCAGCAGCCAAGTCAGGGGGCTATCCTACGAGCAGTACTTC,CASSQVRGLSYEQYF
TRBJ1-1,many,TRBV5-1,NA,TGCGCCAGCAGCTTCCCAAGAAGCACTGAAGCTTTCTTT,CASSFPRSTEAFF
TRBJ2-7,NA,TRBV6-6,TRBD1,TGTGCCAGCAGCCCAAGACAGGGGGCTTCCTACGAGCAGTACTTC,CASSPRQGASYEQYF
TRBJ2-2,NA,TRBV7-2,TRBD2,TGTGCCAGCAGCTCCGGGACTAGCGGGAGTCCAGGCACCGGGGAGCTGTTTTTT,CASSSGTSGSPGTGELFF
TRBJ1-1,few,TRBV9,NA,TGTGCCAGCAGCTTCGGGGATGGCACTGAAGCTTTCTTT,CASSFGDGTEAFF
TRBJ1-5,NA,TRBV6-1,NA,TGTGCCAGCAGCCTAACTAATCAGCCCCAGCATTTT,CASSLTNQPQHF
TRBJ2-1,many,TRBV5-1,NA,TGCGCCAGCAGCACAGCGGGTAGCTCCTACAATGAGCAGTTCTTC,CASSTAGSSYNEQFF
TRBJ2-1,NA,TRBV12-3/TRBV12-4,TRBD1,TGTGCCAGCAGTTTTGGGACAGAAGGCAATGAGCAGTTCTTC,CASSFGTEGNEQFF
TRBJ1-2,NA,TRBV19,NA,TGTGCCAGTCGTATCCCAAAGGGAAACAACTATGGCCACACCTTC,CASRIPKGNNYGHTF
TRBJ1-1,many,TRBV10-3,NA,TGTGCCATCAGTGAGGGGGCAAGCATGAACACTGAAGCTTTCTTT,CAISEGASMNTEAFF
TRBJ2-5,NA,TRBV5-5,TRBD2,TGTGCCAGCAGCTTGGCGCTAGCGGGGACACAAGAGACCCAGTACTTC,CASSLALAGTQETQYF
TRBJ1-1,many,TRBV19,NA,TGTGCCAGTAGTATTCGGAACCCGAACACTGAAGCTTTCTTT,CASSIRNPNTEAFF
TRBJ2-7,many,TRBV4-1,TRBD1,TGTGCCAGCAGCCAAGAGGACAGGGCCCACGAGCAGTACTTC,CASSQEDRAHEQYF
TRBJ1-1,NA,TRBV10-3,TRBD1,TGTGCCATCAGTGCCGGGACAGGGGGTTTGAACACTGAAGCTTTCTTT,CAISAGTGGLNTEAFF
TRBJ2-2,NA,TRBV12-3/TRBV12-4,NA,TGTGCCAGCACTTTTGGGGGGACGGCGAACACCGGGGAGCTGTTTTTT,CASTFGGTANTGELFF
TRBJ1-1,NA,TRBV28,NA,TGTGCCAGCAGTTCCGGTTTCCCTGAAGCTTTCTTT,CASSSGFPEAFF
TRBJ2-7,once,TRBV28,NA,TGTGCCAGCAGTTTACTTCTGGGCGAGCAGTACTTC,CASSLLLGEQYF
TRBJ2-5,NA,TRBV20-1,NA,TGCAGTGCTAGAGTTGGTACCGAGACCCAGTACTTC,CSARVGTETQYF
TRBJ2-1,few,TRBV5-3,NA,TGTGCCAGCAGCTTGGAGGGGCATCGGTCCTACAATGAGCAGTTCTTC,CASSLEGHRSYNEQFF
TRBJ2-7,many,TRBV20-1,TRBD1,TGCAGTGCTAGAAAGGGACAGGGGAACGAGCAGTACTTC,CSARKGQGNEQYF
TRBJ1-3,NA,TRBV10-3,NA,TGTGCCATCAGTGAGACCCGGGACATAACCCTCTTT,CAISETRDITLF
TRBJ2-3,NA,TRBV5-1,NA,TGTGCCAGCAGCTTGTCACAGAACACAGATACGCAGTATTTT,CASSLSQNTDTQYF
TRBJ2-1,many,TRBV2,NA,TGTGCCAGTCAATGGGAGTCCCACAATGAGCAGTTCTTC,CASQWESHNEQFF
TRBJ2-2,NA,TRBV5-6,NA,TGTGCCAGCAGCCCCGGAGGCAGGGTTGACACCGGGGAGCTGTTTTTT,CASSPGGRVDTGELFF
TRBJ1-5,many,TRBV30,TRBD1,TGTGCCTGGAGTGACGGGACAGGGACTAATCAGCCCCAGCATTTT,CAWSDGTGTNQPQHF
TRBJ1-2,NA,TRBV5-1,NA,TGCGCCAGCAGCTTGTCCAGGGTGGATGGCTACACCTTC,CASSLSRVDGYTF
TRBJ2-7,many,TRBV30,TRBD1,TGTGCCTGGACCACGGACAGGGTTGAGCAGTACTTC,CAWTTDRVEQYF
TRBJ2-3,many,TRBV18,NA,TGTGCCAGCTCACTGACCGGGAGCACAGATACGCAGTATTTT,CASSLTGSTDTQYF